The 13 T cell receptor beta chains below come from one sample, sequenced in a study of T cells of healthy individuals. TCRdb reprocessed the 5' RACE reads via MiXCR and lists one record per CDR3 protein. The data contain about 96,000 distinct CDR3 sequences, roughly a sixth of them singletons. These receptors all stem from a human donor in good health.

The gene calls are TRBV7-9 and TRBJ2-7, with 9 bases fitting TRBD1. Germline trimming cut 6 bases from V and 6 bases from J; bases unmatched to any gene: 18. The CDR3 has 17 residues. The germline V gene encodes CDR1 SEHNR and CDR2 FQNEAQ (reference sequence). The CDR3 is CASRFGPPGQGTGEQYF. CDR3 sequence (DNA): TGTGCCAGCAGATTCGGTCCACCGGGACAGGGAACTGGCGAGCAGTACTTC.

The CDR3 sequence: CASSFPAGDYNEQFF. The DNA for the CDR3 is TGTGCCAGCAGTTTTCCAGCGGGAGACTACAATGAGCAGTTCTTC. The chain carries TRBV6-2 or TRBV6-3 and TRBJ2-1, with 8 bases fitting TRBD2. This CDR3 spans 15 amino acids. V was clipped by 4 bases and J by 3 bases; unmatched bases: 5. Germline CDR1 reads MNHEY; CDR2 reads SVGEGT.

V is TRBV2 and J is TRBJ2-7, with a tentative D call TRBD2 (7 bases). Germline loops: CDR1 SNHLY, CDR2 FYNNEI. The V and J ends lost 5 bases and 5 bases respectively, with 22 bases between them. This CDR3 is 16 amino acids long. In nucleotides, the CDR3 is TGTGCCAGCAGTCACGCCCTGTGGGGGGGCGGCGACGAGCAGTACTTC. Protein product: CASSHALWGGGDEQYF.

This clonotype occurred a few times. The chain carries TRBV28 and TRBJ1-1, with D tentatively TRBD1 (5 bases). The CDR3 is 14 residues long. Germline values: CDR1 MDHEN, CDR2 SYDVKM. Trimming removed 6 bases at V and 4 bases at J, with 15 bases between. The CDR3 nucleotides are TGTGCCAGCAGCCAGACGGGGGGACGCACTGAAGCTTTCTTT. Its protein product is CASSQTGGRTEAFF.

This chain connects TRBV7-6 to TRBJ2-5; D uncertain. The CDR3 is 13 residues long. CDR1 and CDR2 (germline): SGHVS, FNYEAQ. V lost 7 bases to trimming and J lost 5 bases, with 14 bases between them. DNA of the CDR3: TGTGCCAGCAACCGCCCTGGCGTTGAGACCCAGTACTTC. Encoded protein: CASNRPGVETQYF.

This clonotype was picked up many times. The CDR3 DNA is TGTGCCAGCAGTTACTCGAAGCGGCCGAACTATGGCTACACCTTC. It translates to CASSYSKRPNYGYTF. The rearrangement joins TRBV6-5 to TRBJ1-2; D uncertain. V was trimmed by 0 bases and J by 2 bases, leaving 10 bases between them. Germline V gene data show CDR1 as MNHEY and CDR2 as SVGAGI. The CDR3 covers 15 residues.

The rearrangement links TRBV2 to TRBJ2-5; TRBD1 aligns across 9 bases. The CDR3 sequence is 14 residues long. Germline V gene lookup returns CDR1 SNHLY and CDR2 FYNNEI. V was clipped by 6 bases and J by 3 bases; unmatched bases: 5. The CDR3 here is CASRAGTGKETQYF. The CDR3 bases are TGTGCCAGCAGAGCCGGGACAGGGAAAGAGACCCAGTACTTC.

J is TRBJ2-1 and V is TRBV7-9; a possible D gene is TRBD2 (6 bases). The CDR3 length is 15 residues. Trimming shortened V by 7 bases and J by 6 bases, and 19 bases separated the two germline ends. Germline CDR1 SEHNR, CDR2 FQNEAQ (reference sequence). The CDR3: CASTTRGRTPNEQFF. The CDR3 DNA sequence: TGTGCCAGCACCACTCGGGGGAGGACCCCCAATGAGCAGTTCTTC.

The chain uses TRBV5-1 and TRBJ2-5, with 8 bases lining up with TRBD2. In germline, CDR1 is SGHRS, CDR2 YFSETQ. The CDR3 is made up of 16 amino acids. V lost 6 bases and J lost 3; bases outside the gene matches: 13. The CDR3 region is CASTFGPAGVEETQYF. CDR3 DNA: TGCGCCAGCACCTTCGGCCCAGCGGGGGTAGAAGAGACCCAGTACTTC.

V usage is TRBV28 and J usage is TRBJ2-7; D possibly corresponds to TRBD2 (6 bases). V shed 8 bases and J shed 3 bases, with 14 bases lying between them. This CDR3 contains 13 residues. Germline-derived CDR1 and CDR2 are MDHEN and SYDVKM. CDR3 sequence (DNA): TGTGCCAGCCGGGGCGGAGGGGACTACGAGCAGTACTTC. Protein product: CASRGGGDYEQYF.

CDR3 sequence reads: CASSTRDLREQFF. CDR3 DNA sequence: TGTGCCAGTAGTACCCGGGACCTCAGAGAGCAGTTCTTC. The V call is TRBV19, the J call TRBJ2-1; D assignment may be TRBD1 or TRBD2 (5 bases each). V lost 4 bases and J lost 10, with 14 bases in between. The CDR3 consists of 13 residues. Germline V gene sequence: CDR1 LNHDA, CDR2 SQIVND (reference sequence).

V and J are TRBV5-1 and TRBJ2-5; 9 bases map to TRBD2. The CDR3 loop spans 15 amino acids. Germline assignment: CDR1 SGHRS and CDR2 YFSETQ. V trimming: 4 bases; J trimming: 4 bases; junction bases outside the gene matches: 8. For the CDR3, the DNA is TGCGCCAGCAGCCCTGGCGGGGGGGCTAGAGAGACCCAGTACTTC. Its protein product is CASSPGGGARETQYF.

The chain links TRBV20-1 to TRBJ2-1, with D hard to call. There are 14 residues in the CDR3. The V gene's germline CDR1 is DFQATT and CDR2 SNEGSKA (reference sequence). V lost 5 bases and J 1 base, leaving 12 bases between the germline ends. CDR3 DNA sequence: TGCAGTGCTCCCCGGACCCAATCCTACAATGAGCAGTTCTTC. Its protein product is CSAPRTQSYNEQFF.